This entry features one T cell receptor (beta chain) sequence. Its target is unknown. The sample comes from a study of T cells expressing NK-cell markers. About the research overall: Each TCR beta repertoire originated in sorted T cells that were CD3+CD56+NKG2C+, CD3+CD56+NKG2C- or CD3+CD56-NKG2C+. Study conclusions and caveats: The study left the HCMV specificity of expanded NKG2C+ T cell clones unresolved.

CDR1 and CDR2 from the germline V gene are SGHKS and YYEKEE (reference sequence). The CDR3 length is 16 residues. Following a re-call of the 5' RACE reads, TCRdb has one entry per CDR3 protein and lacks DNA. The sample table sets out hundreds of thousands of distinct CDR3 sequences. J is TRBJ1-5 and V is TRBV5-5. Sequencing was carried out using blood T cells: a sorted CD56 or NKG2C T cell subset, CD4+ or CD8+ T cells, or bulk PBMC T cells (not recorded which). The sequence was collected from a woman between 18 and 75 years old in good health. CDR3 protein: CASSLSRSPSNQPQHF.